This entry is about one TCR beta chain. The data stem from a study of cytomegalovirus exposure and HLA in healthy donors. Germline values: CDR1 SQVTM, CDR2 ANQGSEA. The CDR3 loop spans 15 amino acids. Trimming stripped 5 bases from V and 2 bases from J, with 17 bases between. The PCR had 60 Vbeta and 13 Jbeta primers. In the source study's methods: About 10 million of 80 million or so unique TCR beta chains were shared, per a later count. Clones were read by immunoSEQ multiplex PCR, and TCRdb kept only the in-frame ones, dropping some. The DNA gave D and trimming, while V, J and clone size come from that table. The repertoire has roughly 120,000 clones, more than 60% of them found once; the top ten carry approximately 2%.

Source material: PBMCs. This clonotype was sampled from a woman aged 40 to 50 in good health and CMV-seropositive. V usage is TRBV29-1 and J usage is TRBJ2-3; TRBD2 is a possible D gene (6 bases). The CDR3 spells CSVPISGGTTDTQYF. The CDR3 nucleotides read TGCAGCGTTCCAATTTCTGGGGGGACCACAGATACGCAGTATTTT.